This T cell receptor beta chain was identified during a study of blood T cell repertoires in COVID-19. About the study: The samples span acute and convalescent COVID-19 from the United States, Italy and Spain.

Per the study methods: Reference gene primer amplification gave nucleated cell count estimates. Some clones are missing from TCRdb's copy, which holds only in-frame ones; the method was immunoSEQ multiplex PCR. Clone size and V and J calls were adopted from that table, with D and trimming inferred from the DNA. Of almost 400,000 clones in the sample, approximately 88% were seen once. Adults between about 18 and 95 years of age took part from under 25 US areas. Participants had their cohort set by participant-reported clinical history. V dropped 7 bases and J dropped 4; count of bases not matched to a gene: 14. Germline V gives CDR1 SNHLY, CDR2 FYNNEI. This CDR3 spans 16 amino acids.

The receptor was derived from a woman under 40 with acute COVID-19. The sample was PBMCs or T cells enriched from blood (not recorded which). The chain employs TRBV2 and TRBJ1-2; 8 positions match TRBD1. This chain's CDR3 is CASMRSSGTGLYGYTF. The CDR3 nucleotides are TGTGCCAGCATGCGATCCTCCGGGACAGGCCTCTATGGCTACACCTTC.